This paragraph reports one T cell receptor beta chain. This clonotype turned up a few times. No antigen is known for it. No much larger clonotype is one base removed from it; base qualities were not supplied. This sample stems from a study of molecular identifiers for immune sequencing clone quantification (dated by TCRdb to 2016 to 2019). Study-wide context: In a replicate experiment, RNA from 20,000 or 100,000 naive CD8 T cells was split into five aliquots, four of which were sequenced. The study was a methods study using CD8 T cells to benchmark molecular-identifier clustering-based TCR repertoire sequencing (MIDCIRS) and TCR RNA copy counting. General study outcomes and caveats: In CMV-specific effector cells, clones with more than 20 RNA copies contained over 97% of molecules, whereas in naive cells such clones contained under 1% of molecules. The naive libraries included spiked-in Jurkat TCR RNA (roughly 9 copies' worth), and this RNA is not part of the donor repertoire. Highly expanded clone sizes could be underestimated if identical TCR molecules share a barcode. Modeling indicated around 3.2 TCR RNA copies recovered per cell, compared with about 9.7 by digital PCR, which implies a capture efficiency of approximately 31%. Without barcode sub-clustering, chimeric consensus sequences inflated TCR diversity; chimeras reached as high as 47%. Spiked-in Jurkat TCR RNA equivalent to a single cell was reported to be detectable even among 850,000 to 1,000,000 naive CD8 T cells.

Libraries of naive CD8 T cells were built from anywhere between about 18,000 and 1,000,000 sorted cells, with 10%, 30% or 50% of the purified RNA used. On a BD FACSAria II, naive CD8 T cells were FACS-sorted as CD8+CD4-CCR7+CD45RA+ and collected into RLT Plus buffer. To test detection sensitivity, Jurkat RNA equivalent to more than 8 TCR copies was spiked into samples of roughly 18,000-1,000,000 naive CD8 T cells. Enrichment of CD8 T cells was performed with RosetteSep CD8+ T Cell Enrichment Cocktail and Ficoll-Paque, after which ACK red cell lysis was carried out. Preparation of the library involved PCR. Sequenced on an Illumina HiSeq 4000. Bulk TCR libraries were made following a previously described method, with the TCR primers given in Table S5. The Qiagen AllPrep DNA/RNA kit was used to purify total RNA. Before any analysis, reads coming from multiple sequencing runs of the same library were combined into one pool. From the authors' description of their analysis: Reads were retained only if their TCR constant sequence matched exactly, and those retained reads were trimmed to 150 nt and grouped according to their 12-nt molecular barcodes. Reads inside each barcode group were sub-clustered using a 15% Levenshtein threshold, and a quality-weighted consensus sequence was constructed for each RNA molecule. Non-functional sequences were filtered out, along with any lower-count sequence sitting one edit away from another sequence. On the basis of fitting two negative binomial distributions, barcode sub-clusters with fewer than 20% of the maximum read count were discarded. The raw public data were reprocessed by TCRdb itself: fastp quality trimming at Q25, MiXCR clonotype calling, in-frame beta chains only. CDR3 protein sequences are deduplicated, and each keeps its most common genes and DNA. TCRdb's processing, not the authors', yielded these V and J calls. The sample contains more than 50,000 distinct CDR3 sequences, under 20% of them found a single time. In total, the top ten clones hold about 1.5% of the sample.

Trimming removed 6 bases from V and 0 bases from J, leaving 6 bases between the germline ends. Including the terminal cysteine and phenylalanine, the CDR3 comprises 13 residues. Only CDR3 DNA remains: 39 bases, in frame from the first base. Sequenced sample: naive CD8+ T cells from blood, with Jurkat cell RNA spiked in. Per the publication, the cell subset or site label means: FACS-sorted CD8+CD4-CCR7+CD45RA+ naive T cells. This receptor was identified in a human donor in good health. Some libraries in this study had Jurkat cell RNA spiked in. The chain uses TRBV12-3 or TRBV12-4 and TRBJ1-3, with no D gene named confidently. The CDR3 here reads CASSQNSGNTIYF. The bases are TGTGCCAGCAGCCAAAACTCTGGAAACACCATATATTTT.